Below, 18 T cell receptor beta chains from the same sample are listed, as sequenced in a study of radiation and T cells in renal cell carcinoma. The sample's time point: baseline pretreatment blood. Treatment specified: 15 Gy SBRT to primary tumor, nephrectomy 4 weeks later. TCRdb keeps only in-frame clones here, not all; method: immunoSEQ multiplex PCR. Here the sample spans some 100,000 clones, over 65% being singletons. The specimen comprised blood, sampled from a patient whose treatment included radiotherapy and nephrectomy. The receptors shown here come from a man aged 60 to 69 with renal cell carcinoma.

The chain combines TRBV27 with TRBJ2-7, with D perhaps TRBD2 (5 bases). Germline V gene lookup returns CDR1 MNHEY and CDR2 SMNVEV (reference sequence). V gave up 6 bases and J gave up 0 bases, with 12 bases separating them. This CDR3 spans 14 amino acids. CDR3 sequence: CASSLRRGSYEQYF. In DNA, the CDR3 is TGTGCCAGCAGCCTCCGCCGGGGCTCCTACGAGCAGTACTTC.

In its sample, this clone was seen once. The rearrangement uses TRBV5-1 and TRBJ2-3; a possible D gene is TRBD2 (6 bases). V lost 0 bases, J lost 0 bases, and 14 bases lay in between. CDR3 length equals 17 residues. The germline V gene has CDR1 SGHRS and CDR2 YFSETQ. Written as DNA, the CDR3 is TGCGCCAGCAGCTTGGAACCTACGGGACTGAGCACAGATACGCAGTATTTT. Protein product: CASSLEPTGLSTDTQYF.

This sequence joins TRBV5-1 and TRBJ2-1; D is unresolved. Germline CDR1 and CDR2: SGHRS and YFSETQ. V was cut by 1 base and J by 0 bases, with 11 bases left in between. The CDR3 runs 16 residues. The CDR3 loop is CASSLLPGHSYNEQFF. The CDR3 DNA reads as TGCGCCAGCAGCTTGTTACCGGGCCACTCCTACAATGAGCAGTTCTTC. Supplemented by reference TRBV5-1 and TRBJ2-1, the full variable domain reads KAGVTQTPRYLIKTRGQQVTLSCSPISGHRSVSWYQQTPGQGLQFLFEYFSETQRNKGNFPGRFSGRQFSNSRSEMNVSTLELGDSALYLCASSLLPGHSYNEQFFGPGTRLTVL.

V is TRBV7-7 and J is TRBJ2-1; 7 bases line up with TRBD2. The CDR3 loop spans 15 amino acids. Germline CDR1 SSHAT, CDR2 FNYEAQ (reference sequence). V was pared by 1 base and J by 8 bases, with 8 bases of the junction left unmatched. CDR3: CASSLGASGFDEQFF. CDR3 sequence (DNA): TGTGCCAGCAGCTTAGGGGCTAGCGGTTTTGATGAGCAGTTCTTC.

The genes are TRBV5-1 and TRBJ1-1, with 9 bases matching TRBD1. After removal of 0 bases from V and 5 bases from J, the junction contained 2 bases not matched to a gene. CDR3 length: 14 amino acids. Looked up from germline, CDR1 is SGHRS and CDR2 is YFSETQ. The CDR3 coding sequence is TGCGCCAGCAGCTTGGACAGGGGGCTGACTGAAGCTTTCTTT. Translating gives CASSLDRGLTEAFF.

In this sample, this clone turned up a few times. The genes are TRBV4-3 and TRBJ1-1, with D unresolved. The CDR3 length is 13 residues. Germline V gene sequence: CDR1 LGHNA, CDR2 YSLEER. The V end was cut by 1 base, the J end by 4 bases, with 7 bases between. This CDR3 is CASSQVTATEAFF. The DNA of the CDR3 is TGCGCCAGCAGCCAAGTGACGGCCACTGAAGCTTTCTTT.

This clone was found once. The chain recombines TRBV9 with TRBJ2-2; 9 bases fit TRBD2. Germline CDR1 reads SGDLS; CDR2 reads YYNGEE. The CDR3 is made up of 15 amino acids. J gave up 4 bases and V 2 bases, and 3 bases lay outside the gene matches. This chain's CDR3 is CASSVLSGSTGELFF. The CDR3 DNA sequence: TGTGCCAGCAGCGTCCTTAGCGGGAGCACCGGGGAGCTGTTTTTT.

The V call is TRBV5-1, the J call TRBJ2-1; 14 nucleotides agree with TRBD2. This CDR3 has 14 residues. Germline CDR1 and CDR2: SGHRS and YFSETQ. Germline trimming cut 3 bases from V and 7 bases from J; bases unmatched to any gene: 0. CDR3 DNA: TGCGCCAGCAGCTGGACTAGCGGGAGGAATGAGCAGTTCTTC. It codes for CASSWTSGRNEQFF.

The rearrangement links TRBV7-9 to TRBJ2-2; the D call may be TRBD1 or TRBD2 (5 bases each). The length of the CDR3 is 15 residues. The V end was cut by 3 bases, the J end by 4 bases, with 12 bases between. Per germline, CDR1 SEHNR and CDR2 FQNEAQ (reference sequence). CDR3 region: CASSFLQGATGELFF. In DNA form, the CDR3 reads TGTGCCAGCAGCTTCCTTCAGGGAGCCACCGGGGAGCTGTTTTTT.

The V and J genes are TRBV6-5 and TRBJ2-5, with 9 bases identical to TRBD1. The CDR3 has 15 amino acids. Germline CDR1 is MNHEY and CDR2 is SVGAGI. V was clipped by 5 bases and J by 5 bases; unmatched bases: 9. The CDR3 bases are TGTGCCAGCAGTGTTGACAGGGGGTCGGGGGAGACCCAGTACTTC. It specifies CASSVDRGSGETQYF.

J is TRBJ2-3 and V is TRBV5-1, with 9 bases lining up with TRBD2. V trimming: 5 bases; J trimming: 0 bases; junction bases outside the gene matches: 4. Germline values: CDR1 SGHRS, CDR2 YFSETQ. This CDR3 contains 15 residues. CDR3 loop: CASRLTSGSTDTQYF. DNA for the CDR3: TGCGCCAGCAGGCTGACTAGCGGTAGCACAGATACGCAGTATTTT.

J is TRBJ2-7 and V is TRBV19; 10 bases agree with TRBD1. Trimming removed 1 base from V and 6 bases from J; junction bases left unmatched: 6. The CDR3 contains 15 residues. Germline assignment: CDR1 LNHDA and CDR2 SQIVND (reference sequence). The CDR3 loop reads CASSIAGTGVLEQYF. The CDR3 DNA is TGTGCCAGTAGTATAGCCGGGACAGGGGTCCTCGAGCAGTACTTC.

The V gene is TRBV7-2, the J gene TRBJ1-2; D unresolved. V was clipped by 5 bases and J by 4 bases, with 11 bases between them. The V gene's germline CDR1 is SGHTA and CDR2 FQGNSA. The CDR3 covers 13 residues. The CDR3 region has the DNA TGTGCCAGCAGCCCCGAGGGTTTCTATGGCTACACCTTC. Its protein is CASSPEGFYGYTF.

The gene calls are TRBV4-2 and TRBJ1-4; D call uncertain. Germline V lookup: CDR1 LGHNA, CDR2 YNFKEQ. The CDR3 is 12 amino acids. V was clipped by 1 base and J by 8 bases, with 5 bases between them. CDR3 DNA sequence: TGTGCCAGCAGCCAAGTGGGCGAAAAACTGTTTTTT. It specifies CASSQVGEKLFF.

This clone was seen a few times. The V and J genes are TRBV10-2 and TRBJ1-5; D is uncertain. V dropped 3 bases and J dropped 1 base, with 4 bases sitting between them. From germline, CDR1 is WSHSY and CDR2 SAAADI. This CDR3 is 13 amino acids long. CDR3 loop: CASSENSNQPQHF. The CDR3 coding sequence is TGCGCCAGCAGTGAAAACAGCAATCAGCCCCAGCATTTT.

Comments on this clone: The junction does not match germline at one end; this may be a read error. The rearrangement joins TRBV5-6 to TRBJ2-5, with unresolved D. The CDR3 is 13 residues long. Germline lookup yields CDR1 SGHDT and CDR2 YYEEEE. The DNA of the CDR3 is TGTGCCAGCAGCATAGCTGGTCGAGAGGCCCAGTACTTC. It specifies CASSIAGREAQYF. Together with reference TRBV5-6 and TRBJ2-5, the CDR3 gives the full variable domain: DAGVTQSPTHLIKTRGQQVTLRCSPKSGHDTVSWYQQALGQGPQFIFQYYEEEERQRGNFPDRFSGHQFPNYSSELNVNALLLGDSALYLCASSIAGREAQYFGPGTRLLVL.

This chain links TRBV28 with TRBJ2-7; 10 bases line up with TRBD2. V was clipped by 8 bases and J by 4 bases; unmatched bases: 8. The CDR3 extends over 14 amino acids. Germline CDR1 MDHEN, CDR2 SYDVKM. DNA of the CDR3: TGTGCCAGCCGGGGGGCTAGCGGGAGTTACGAGCAGTACTTC. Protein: CASRGASGSYEQYF.

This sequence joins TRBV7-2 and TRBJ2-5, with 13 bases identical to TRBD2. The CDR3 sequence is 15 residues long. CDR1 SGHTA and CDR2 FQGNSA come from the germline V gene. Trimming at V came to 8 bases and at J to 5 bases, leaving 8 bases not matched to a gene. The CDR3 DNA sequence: TGTGCCAGCTTACTAGCGGGAGGGCCCTCGGAGACCCAGTACTTC. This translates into CASLLAGGPSETQYF. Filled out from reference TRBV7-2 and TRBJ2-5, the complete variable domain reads GAGVSQSPSNKVTEKGKDVELRCDPISGHTALYWYRQSLGQGLEFLIYFQGNSAPDKSGLPSDRFSAERTGGSVSTLTIQRTQQEDSAVYLCASLLAGGPSETQYFGPGTRLLVL.